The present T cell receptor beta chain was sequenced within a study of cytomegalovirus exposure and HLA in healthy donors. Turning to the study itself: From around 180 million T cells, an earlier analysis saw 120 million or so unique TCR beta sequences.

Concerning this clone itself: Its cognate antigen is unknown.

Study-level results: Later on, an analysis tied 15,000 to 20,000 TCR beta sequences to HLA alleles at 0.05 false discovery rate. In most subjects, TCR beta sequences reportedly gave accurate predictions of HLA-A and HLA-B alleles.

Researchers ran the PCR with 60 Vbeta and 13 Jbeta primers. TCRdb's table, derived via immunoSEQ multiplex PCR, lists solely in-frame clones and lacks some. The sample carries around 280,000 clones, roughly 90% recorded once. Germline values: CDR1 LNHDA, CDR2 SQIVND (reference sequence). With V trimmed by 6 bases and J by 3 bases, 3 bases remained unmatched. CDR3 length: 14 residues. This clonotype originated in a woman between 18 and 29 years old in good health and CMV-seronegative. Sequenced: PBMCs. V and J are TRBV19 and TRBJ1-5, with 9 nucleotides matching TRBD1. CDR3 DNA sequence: TGTGCCAGTAGACAGGGGGCGCCCAATCAGCCCCAGCATTTT. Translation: CASRQGAPNQPQHF.